Listed below are T cell receptor beta chains from one sample, sequenced in a study of shared T cell receptors in the human thymus. TCRdb's copy holds only in-frame clones and misses some; the assay was immunoSEQ multiplex PCR. The sample contains almost 550,000 clones, 75% to 80% of which appear only once. This same sample was also taken into another study, of human thymus T cells.

What was sequenced was thymocytes. The receptor source for this set is a boy younger than two with a congenital heart defect. Each CDR3 is given with its conserved first and last residue. A D gene is named only where the DNA matches it firmly. Some rows mark clone size as missing; the rest say once, few, many or name a class of expanded clone.

J: TRBJ2-7; V: TRBV14; D: TRBD2; size: NA; CDR3: CASRTGTSEFYEQYF; DNA: TGTGCCAGCAGAACCGGGACTAGCGAGTTCTACGAGCAGTACTTC
J: TRBJ1-1; V: TRBV6-1; D: NA; size: few; CDR3: CASSEGVARRRGTEAFF; DNA: TGTGCCAGCAGTGAAGGAGTGGCTCGGCGGCGGGGCACTGAAGCTTTCTTT
J: TRBJ2-5; V: TRBV25-1; D: NA; size: few; CDR3: CASSELACETQYF; DNA: TGTGCCAGCAGTGAACTAGCATGCGAGACCCAGTACTTC
J: TRBJ1-4; V: TRBV5-1; D: NA; size: NA; CDR3: CASSSPAGTHGEKLFF; DNA: TGCGCCAGCAGCTCCCCTGCCGGGACACACGGTGAAAAACTGTTTTTT
J: TRBJ2-1; V: TRBV27; D: NA; size: few; CDR3: CASSHSYQQERTIEQFF; DNA: TGTGCCAGCAGTCACTCCTACCAGCAGGAAAGGACAATAGAGCAGTTCTTC
J: TRBJ2-4; V: TRBV30; D: NA; size: NA; CDR3: CACTREDKNIQYF; DNA: TGTGCCTGTACCAGGGAAGACAAAAACATTCAGTACTTC
J: TRBJ2-2; V: TRBV4-3; D: NA; size: NA; CDR3: CASSQLGLNTGELFF; DNA: TGCGCCAGCAGCCAACTGGGACTTAACACCGGGGAGCTGTTTTTT
J: TRBJ1-1; V: TRBV28; D: NA; size: once; CDR3: CASSPRSPDTEAFF; DNA: TGTGCCAGCAGCCCCCGTAGTCCGGACACTGAAGCTTTCTTT
J: TRBJ2-1; V: TRBV14; D: TRBD1; size: NA; CDR3: CASSQPEGTGSNEQFF; DNA: TGTGCCAGCAGCCAACCTGAAGGGACAGGGTCGAATGAGCAGTTCTTC
J: TRBJ2-5; V: TRBV4-3; D: TRBD2; size: NA; CDR3: CASSHKAGAGGETQYF; DNA: TGCGCCAGCAGCCATAAAGCGGGGGCCGGGGGGGAGACCCAGTACTTC
J: TRBJ2-1; V: TRBV9; D: TRBD1; size: NA; CDR3: CASTGTGPEQFF; DNA: TGTGCCAGCACCGGGACAGGGCCTGAGCAGTTCTTC
J: TRBJ2-7; V: TRBV9; D: TRBD1; size: NA; CDR3: CASSTGTGGLYEQYF; DNA: TGTGCCAGCAGCACCGGGACAGGGGGCCTATACGAGCAGTACTTC
J: TRBJ2-5; V: TRBV2; D: TRBD1; size: NA; CDR3: CASSPQDRRELGTQYF; DNA: TGTGCCAGCAGTCCCCAGGACAGGCGAGAGTTAGGGACCCAGTACTTC
J: TRBJ1-4; V: TRBV15; D: NA; size: NA; CDR3: CATSRGRTGAEKLFF; DNA: TGTGCCACCAGCAGGGGACGGACGGGAGCGGAAAAACTGTTTTTT
J: TRBJ2-2; V: TRBV5-4; D: NA; size: NA; CDR3: CASSSRLASRGGELFF; DNA: TGTGCCAGCAGCTCCCGTTTAGCTTCTCGGGGCGGGGAGCTGTTTTTT
J: TRBJ1-1; V: TRBV14; D: TRBD1; size: NA; CDR3: CASSQDTGGTEAFF; DNA: TGTGCCAGCAGCCAAGATACAGGGGGTACTGAAGCTTTCTTT
J: TRBJ2-7; V: TRBV4-3; D: TRBD2; size: NA; CDR3: CASSRGTSGSYEQYF; DNA: TGCGCCAGCAGCCGCGGGACTAGCGGATCCTACGAGCAGTACTTC
J: TRBJ1-2; V: TRBV4-2; D: NA; size: NA; CDR3: CASSQQTEDYGYTF; DNA: TGTGCCAGCAGCCAACAGACAGAAGACTATGGCTACACCTTC
J: TRBJ1-3; V: TRBV27; D: NA; size: few; CDR3: CASSFGWGNTIYF; DNA: TGTGCCAGCAGTTTCGGGTGGGGAAACACCATATATTTT
J: TRBJ2-7; V: TRBV4-2; D: NA; size: NA; CDR3: CASSQDKGGRIVYEQYF; DNA: TGTGCCAGCAGCCAAGATAAGGGGGGGAGGATAGTCTACGAGCAGTACTTC
J: TRBJ1-2; V: TRBV9; D: NA; size: NA; CDR3: CASSVEVGGARGYTF; DNA: TGTGCCAGCAGCGTAGAGGTGGGAGGTGCGCGGGGCTACACCTTC
J: TRBJ1-1; V: TRBV5-5; D: NA; size: NA; CDR3: CASSLGPPEAFF; DNA: TGTGCCAGCAGCTTGGGGCCACCTGAAGCTTTCTTT
J: TRBJ2-2; V: TRBV6-5; D: NA; size: NA; CDR3: CASINGGTGELFF; DNA: TGTGCCAGCATAAACGGCGGGACCGGGGAGCTGTTTTTT
J: TRBJ2-3; V: TRBV12-2; D: NA; size: NA; CDR3: CASRFLPGVTDTQYF; DNA: TGTGCAAGTCGCTTTCTACCGGGAGTCACAGATACGCAGTATTTT
J: TRBJ2-7; V: TRBV28; D: TRBD1; size: NA; CDR3: CASRGGQGLHPFYEQYF; DNA: TGTGCCAGCAGGGGAGGACAGGGGCTCCATCCCTTCTACGAGCAGTACTTC
J: TRBJ2-1; V: TRBV4-3; D: TRBD1; size: NA; CDR3: CASSRRTGYNEQFF; DNA: TGCGCCAGCAGCCGCAGGACAGGGTACAATGAGCAGTTCTTC
J: TRBJ2-6; V: TRBV28; D: TRBD1; size: few; CDR3: CASSFVKPWTGGTGANVLTF; DNA: TGTGCCAGCAGTTTCGTAAAACCATGGACAGGGGGAACTGGGGCCAACGTCCTGACTTTC
J: TRBJ2-5; V: TRBV5-6; D: NA; size: NA; CDR3: CASSPGFRGETQYF; DNA: TGTGCCAGCAGCCCTGGGTTTAGGGGAGAGACCCAGTACTTC
J: TRBJ2-5; V: TRBV5-1; D: TRBD1; size: NA; CDR3: CASSSPGQGYQETQYF; DNA: TGCGCCAGCAGCTCCCCGGGACAGGGGTACCAAGAGACCCAGTACTTC
J: TRBJ2-1; V: TRBV10-2; D: TRBD2; size: NA; CDR3: CASNRSGTTYNEQFF; DNA: TGCGCCAGCAATCGCTCCGGGACTACTTACAATGAGCAGTTCTTC
J: TRBJ2-1; V: TRBV4-3; D: NA; size: NA; CDR3: CASSQPRGSNEQFF; DNA: TGCGCCAGCAGCCAACCCCGAGGGTCCAATGAGCAGTTCTTC